Below, one T cell receptor (beta chain) is given with its context. Its target is not known. Documented time point: baseline pretreatment blood. Treatment given: 15 Gy SBRT to primary tumor, nephrectomy 4 weeks later. The tumor was a clear cell renal cell carcinoma. Repertoires were generated with immunoSEQ multiplex PCR, while TCRdb's copy carries only in-frame clones and drops some. The sample holds 100,000 to 150,000 clones, roughly 80% seen once. The data were obtained in a study of radiation and T cells in renal cell carcinoma. Trimming shortened V by 6 bases and J by 3 bases, and 11 bases separated the two germline ends. Germline loops: CDR1 MNHEY, CDR2 SVGAGI. This CDR3 spans 13 amino acids. Study-level points and caveats: In blood, top tumor clones expanded by 2 weeks, shrinking by 4.

This TCR was sampled from a woman in her sixties with renal cell carcinoma. The sequenced sample was blood, obtained from a patient whose treatment included radiotherapy and nephrectomy. The gene calls are TRBV6-5 and TRBJ1-2; D is ambiguous. The CDR3 reads CASRRAEDYGYTF. CDR3 DNA sequence: TGTGCCAGCAGGAGGGCAGAGGACTATGGCTACACCTTC.